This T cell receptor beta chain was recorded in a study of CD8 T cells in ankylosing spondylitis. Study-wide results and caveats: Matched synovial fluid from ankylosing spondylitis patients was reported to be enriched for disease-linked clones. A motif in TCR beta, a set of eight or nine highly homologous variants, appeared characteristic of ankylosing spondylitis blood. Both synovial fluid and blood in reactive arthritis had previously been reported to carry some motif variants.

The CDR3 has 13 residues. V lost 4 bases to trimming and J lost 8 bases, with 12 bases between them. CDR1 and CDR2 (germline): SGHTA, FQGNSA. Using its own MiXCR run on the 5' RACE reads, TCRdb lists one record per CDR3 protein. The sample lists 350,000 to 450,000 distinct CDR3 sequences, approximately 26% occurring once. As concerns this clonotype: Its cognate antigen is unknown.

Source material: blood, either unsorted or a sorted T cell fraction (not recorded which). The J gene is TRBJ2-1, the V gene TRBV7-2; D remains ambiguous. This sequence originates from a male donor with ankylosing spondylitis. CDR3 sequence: CASSWKGFHEQFF. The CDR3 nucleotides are TGTGCCAGCAGCTGGAAAGGGTTCCATGAGCAGTTCTTC.